The 4 T cell receptor beta chains given below trace back to one sample, sequenced in a study of blood T cell repertoires in COVID-19. Data came from immunoSEQ multiplex PCR; TCRdb stores just in-frame clones and leaves some out. The sample lists 200,000 or so clones, around nine tenths occurring once. What was sequenced was peripheral blood. Receptors were obtained from a woman aged 40-49 years who had recovered from COVID-19.

The chain carries TRBV29-1 and TRBJ1-5; 8 bases are a match to TRBD1. J lost 5 bases, V lost 4 bases, and 7 bases had no gene match. The CDR3 is made up of 14 amino acids. Looked up from germline, CDR1 is SQVTM and CDR2 is ANQGSEA. CDR3 region: CSVAEDRDDQPQHF. DNA for the CDR3: TGCAGCGTTGCCGAGGACAGGGATGATCAGCCCCAGCATTTT.

The chain couples TRBV9 to TRBJ1-1; 7 bases map to TRBD1. Germline assignment: CDR1 SGDLS and CDR2 YYNGEE. V was clipped by 4 bases and J by 1 base; unmatched bases: 10. The CDR3 consists of 16 residues. CDR3 residues: CASSTYRGQQNTEAFF. The CDR3 region has the DNA TGTGCCAGCAGCACATACAGGGGCCAGCAGAACACTGAAGCTTTCTTT.

The chain employs TRBV6-5 and TRBJ2-7; 9 positions match TRBD1. Germline CDR1 reads MNHEY; CDR2 reads SVGAGI. The trim removed 4 bases at V and 2 bases at J, leaving 3 bases unmatched. This CDR3 spans 14 amino acids. CDR3 in DNA: TGTGCCAGCAGTTCCGGACAGGGGACCTACGAGCAGTACTTC. Translation gives CASSSGQGTYEQYF.

The gene calls are TRBV18 and TRBJ2-7; 9 positions agree with TRBD1. V lost 5 bases and J lost 5; bases outside the gene matches: 7. Looked up from germline, CDR1 is KGHSH and CDR2 is LQKENI. This CDR3 region has 14 residues. The CDR3 region has the DNA TGTGCCAGCTCATTACAGGGGGCTATCCACGAGCAGTACTTC. The encoded protein is CASSLQGAIHEQYF.